Listed below are T cell receptor beta chains from one sample, sequenced in a study of human T cells and chemical hapten exposure. TCRdb re-analysed the RACE reads in MiXCR, keeping a single row per CDR3 protein. The sample holds tens of thousands of distinct CDR3 sequences, approximately 9.9% seen once. The sequences come from whole blood, collected in connection with sensitization to the hapten diphenylcyclopropenone (DPC). The source is a woman in her thirties or forties with alopecia areata. Some clones in this sample may be carry-over from other donors' samples. Each CDR3 is given without its conserved first and last residue. The order of the fields is clone size, J gene, V gene, CDR3 protein. Rows give clone size only sometimes, using once, few, many, or a class for an expanded clone.

clone size: few; J gene: TRBJ2-2; V gene: TRBV12-3/TRBV12-4; CDR3 protein: ATALGGPGELF
clone size: few; J gene: TRBJ2-5; V gene: TRBV5-1; CDR3 protein: ASGETSSFVRY
clone size: many; J gene: TRBJ2-7; V gene: TRBV21-1; CDR3 protein: AGSRGRGYEQY
clone size: few; J gene: TRBJ1-1; V gene: TRBV5-5; CDR3 protein: ASSSEGGLYTEAF
clone size: many; J gene: TRBJ2-3; V gene: TRBV25-1; CDR3 protein: ASSDSWTDTQY
clone size: many; J gene: TRBJ1-5; V gene: TRBV19; CDR3 protein: ASNTGHNQPQH
clone size: NA; J gene: TRBJ1-2; V gene: TRBV29-1; CDR3 protein: SVPAGRNGYT
clone size: few; J gene: TRBJ1-6; V gene: TRBV25-1; CDR3 protein: ASSKQGALSGAPLH
clone size: many; J gene: TRBJ1-5; V gene: TRBV4-2; CDR3 protein: ASSRNLGTPHQPQH
clone size: NA; J gene: TRBJ2-2; V gene: TRBV5-5; CDR3 protein: ASSFSRGGIGTGELF
clone size: many; J gene: TRBJ1-5; V gene: TRBV20-1; CDR3 protein: SARERGYQPQH
clone size: many; J gene: TRBJ2-3; V gene: TRBV9; CDR3 protein: ASSEGTLAGGPDTQY
clone size: many; J gene: TRBJ1-5; V gene: TRBV5-1; CDR3 protein: ASSSDGYSNQPQH
clone size: NA; J gene: TRBJ1-5; V gene: TRBV6-2/TRBV6-3; CDR3 protein: ASSVRVSNQPQH
clone size: NA; J gene: TRBJ2-5; V gene: TRBV4-1; CDR3 protein: ASSQGTSGGETQY
clone size: few; J gene: TRBJ2-5; V gene: TRBV9; CDR3 protein: ASSAGQGTKTQY
clone size: many; J gene: TRBJ2-3; V gene: TRBV15; CDR3 protein: ATSRAHADTQY
clone size: NA; J gene: TRBJ2-7; V gene: TRBV6-2/TRBV6-3; CDR3 protein: TSLDRGYEQY
clone size: medium-sized; J gene: TRBJ2-7; V gene: TRBV6-1; CDR3 protein: ASSETGTGFYEQY
clone size: NA; J gene: TRBJ2-7; V gene: TRBV29-1; CDR3 protein: SVEGTETSYEQY
clone size: once; J gene: TRBJ2-1; V gene: TRBV7-6; CDR3 protein: ASSDVAGASYNEQF
clone size: many; J gene: TRBJ1-1; V gene: TRBV7-2; CDR3 protein: ASSLGRYSTEAF
clone size: few; J gene: TRBJ1-1; V gene: TRBV20-1; CDR3 protein: TTNGNTEAF
clone size: many; J gene: TRBJ1-1; V gene: TRBV20-1; CDR3 protein: SARGSGTTEAF